This T cell receptor (beta chain) stems from a study of shared clonotypes between healthy human individuals. The length of the CDR3 is 16 residues. From germline, CDR1 is MDHEN and CDR2 SYDVKM. With 6 bases clipped from V and 5 bases from J, the junction kept 16 bases outside the gene matches. Assay: immunoSEQ multiplex PCR; the TCRdb copy retains only in-frame clones and omits some. The data contain roughly 2,300,000 clones, about 90% of them seen just once; the ten biggest clones take up around 0.35%. Sequencing used naive CD4+ T cells from PBMCs. Described subset: CD45RA+ positively selected. The chain couples TRBV28 to TRBJ2-7; TRBD2 agrees at 7 bases. This TCR came from a man younger than 30 in good health. Some clones in this sample may be carry-over from other donors' samples. The CDR3: CASSPIRGTKSDEQYF. Written as DNA, the CDR3 is TGTGCCAGCAGCCCTATCCGCGGGACTAAGTCGGACGAGCAGTACTTC.